This passage covers 15 T cell receptor beta chains from one sample sequenced in a study of blood T cell repertoires in COVID-19. Data came from immunoSEQ multiplex PCR; TCRdb stores just in-frame clones and leaves some out. The table shows tens of thousands of clones, with about 77% occurring only once. The sample taken for sequencing was peripheral blood. All receptors derive from an elderly man with active or convalescent COVID-19.

The V and J genes are TRBV9 and TRBJ2-4, with a weak D call TRBD1 (5 bases). The CDR3 extends over 13 amino acids. V was trimmed by 3 bases and J by 4 bases, leaving 8 bases between them. Germline-derived CDR1 and CDR2 are SGDLS and YYNGEE. The CDR3 here is CASSASGKNIQYF. In DNA, the CDR3 is TGTGCCAGCAGCGCCTCAGGGAAAAACATTCAGTACTTC.

J is TRBJ2-2 and V is TRBV2, with D unclear. The CDR3 is made up of 16 amino acids. V was shortened by 4 bases and J by 3 bases, with 15 bases between the two germline ends. The germline gives CDR1 SNHLY, CDR2 FYNNEI. The CDR3 reads CASSGRPLGDTGELFF. In DNA, the CDR3 is TGTGCCAGCAGTGGAAGGCCCCTGGGCGACACCGGGGAGCTGTTTTTT.

V and J are TRBV7-2 and TRBJ2-1, with a tentative D call TRBD2 (5 bases). Germline V gene data show CDR1 as SGHTA and CDR2 as FQGNSA. Between the trimmed V and J ends, which lost 5 bases and 6 bases, there was a span of 14 bases. The CDR3 extends over 14 amino acids. CDR3 sequence (DNA): TGTGCCAGCAGCCTATCTAGCTCCCTCAATGAGCAGTTCTTC. It translates to CASSLSSSLNEQFF.

This chain joins TRBV7-6 and TRBJ2-4; TRBD1 aligns across 7 bases. The germline gives CDR1 SGHVS, CDR2 FNYEAQ. CDR3 length: 15 residues. With V trimmed by 4 bases and J by 0 bases, 3 bases remained unmatched. This CDR3 reads CASSSQGLAKNIQYF. The DNA of the CDR3 is TGTGCCAGCAGCTCACAGGGGCTAGCCAAAAACATTCAGTACTTC.

The chain links TRBV5-6 to TRBJ1-2; D is perhaps TRBD1 (5 bases). Between the trimmed V and J ends, which lost 4 bases and 3 bases, there was a span of 16 bases. The CDR3 is 15 amino acids. Germline V gene data show CDR1 as SGHDT and CDR2 as YYEEEE. The CDR3 reads CASSPQAGRYYGYTF. The CDR3 nucleotides read TGTGCCAGCAGCCCTCAGGCAGGGCGCTACTATGGCTACACCTTC.

This chain connects TRBV11-3 to TRBJ2-1, with 9 positions matching TRBD2. The CDR3 runs to 12 residues. V trimming: 8 bases; J trimming: 6 bases; junction bases outside the gene matches: 2. The germline V gene has CDR1 SGHNT and CDR2 YENEEA. CDR3 sequence: CASATSGNEQFF. CDR3 coding DNA: TGTGCCAGCGCGACTAGCGGCAATGAGCAGTTCTTC.

This clone has just one count. This chain joins TRBV19 and TRBJ2-3; weak D call: TRBD2 (5 bases). V was trimmed by 5 bases and J by 6 bases, leaving 9 bases between them. The CDR3 has 12 residues. CDR1 is LNHDA, CDR2 SQIVND, per germline (reference sequence). CDR3 DNA: TGTGCCAGTAGTCCCCCGGGGGATACGCAGTATTTT. It codes for CASSPPGDTQYF. The full variable domain, with the rest looked up from reference TRBV19 and TRBJ2-3, is DGGITQSPKYLFRKEGQNVTLSCEQNLNHDAMYWYRQDPGQGLRLIYYSQIVNDFQKGDIAEGYSVSREKKESFPLTVTSAQKNPTAFYLCASSPPGDTQYFGPGTRLTVL.

V usage is TRBV3-1 (or the pseudogene TRBV3-2) and J usage is TRBJ2-1, with a possible D match to TRBD1 (6 bases). The V gene's germline CDR1 is LGHDT and CDR2 YNNKEL (reference sequence). Trimming removed 4 bases from V and 4 bases from J, with 8 bases in between. The CDR3 loop spans 13 amino acids. The CDR3 is CASSLGTYNEQFF. DNA for the CDR3: TGTGCCAGCAGCCTCGGGACATACAATGAGCAGTTCTTC.

This clone was picked up a small number of times. This chain links TRBV5-1 with TRBJ1-5; D gene uncertain. CDR1 is SGHRS, CDR2 YFSETQ, per germline. Trimming cost V 1 base and J 5 bases, with 7 bases left between them. This CDR3 spans 13 amino acids. CDR3 bases: TGCGCCAGCAGCTTGAACACAGATCAGCCCCAGCATTTT. It codes for CASSLNTDQPQHF. Filled out from reference TRBV5-1 and TRBJ1-5, the complete variable domain reads KAGVTQTPRYLIKTRGQQVTLSCSPISGHRSVSWYQQTPGQGLQFLFEYFSETQRNKGNFPGRFSGRQFSNSRSEMNVSTLELGDSALYLCASSLNTDQPQHFGDGTRLSIL.

As for this clone: At one boundary the junction diverges from the germline segment, which might be a read error. The rearrangement links TRBV5-1 to TRBJ2-2, with 11 positions matching TRBD2. The CDR3 has 13 amino acids. Germline assignment: CDR1 SGHRS and CDR2 YFSETQ. CDR3 residues: CASRTSGSWGAVF. The CDR3 DNA reads as TGCGCCAGCAGAACTAGCGGGAGCTGGGGAGCTGTTTTT.

The chain employs TRBV6-5 and TRBJ2-2; D perhaps matches TRBD1 (5 bases). There are 14 residues in the CDR3. Trimming pared 6 bases from V and 1 base from J, leaving 9 bases between. CDR1 is MNHEY and CDR2 is SVGAGI in the germline V gene. The CDR3 protein is CASSWGMNTGELFF. CDR3 coding DNA: TGTGCCAGCAGCTGGGGCATGAACACCGGGGAGCTGTTTTTT.

This clone came up a few times. J is TRBJ1-2 and V is TRBV20-1, with 7 bases identical to TRBD1. The CDR3 totals 11 residues. Per germline, CDR1 DFQATT and CDR2 SNEGSKA (reference sequence). The CDR3 DNA reads as TGCAGGGGACAGTCTAACTATGGCTACACCTTC. It codes for CRGQSNYGYTF.

This rearrangement joins TRBV4-1 to TRBJ1-5, with a tentative D call TRBD1 (5 bases). This CDR3 has 15 amino acids. CDR1 is MGHRA and CDR2 is YSYEKL in the germline V gene. The V and J ends lost 4 bases and 6 bases respectively, with 16 bases between them. CDR3 bases: TGCGCCAGCAGCCCCCTGGGGGGGGTCCGTCAGCCCCAGCATTTT. The encoded protein is CASSPLGGVRQPQHF.

The chain is built from TRBV25-1 and TRBJ2-2; weak D call: TRBD1 (5 bases). The CDR3 extends over 12 amino acids. V lost 2 bases and J 8 bases, leaving 6 bases between the germline ends. CDR1 is MGHDK and CDR2 is SYGVNS in the germline V gene. Written as DNA, the CDR3 is TGTGCCAGCAGTGAACAGGGTGGGGAGCTGTTTTTT. Translated: CASSEQGGELFF.

This clone was counted a few times. The J gene is TRBJ1-1, the V gene TRBV6-2 or TRBV6-3; 8 nucleotides match TRBD1. Per the germline V gene, CDR1 is MNHEY and CDR2 is SVGEGT. CDR3 length equals 14 residues. V lost 6 bases to trimming and J lost 4 bases; unmatched junction nucleotides: 7. The CDR3 bases are TGTGCCAGCAGCGACCGACAGGGGAGCACTGAAGCTTTCTTT. The encoded protein is CASSDRQGSTEAFF.